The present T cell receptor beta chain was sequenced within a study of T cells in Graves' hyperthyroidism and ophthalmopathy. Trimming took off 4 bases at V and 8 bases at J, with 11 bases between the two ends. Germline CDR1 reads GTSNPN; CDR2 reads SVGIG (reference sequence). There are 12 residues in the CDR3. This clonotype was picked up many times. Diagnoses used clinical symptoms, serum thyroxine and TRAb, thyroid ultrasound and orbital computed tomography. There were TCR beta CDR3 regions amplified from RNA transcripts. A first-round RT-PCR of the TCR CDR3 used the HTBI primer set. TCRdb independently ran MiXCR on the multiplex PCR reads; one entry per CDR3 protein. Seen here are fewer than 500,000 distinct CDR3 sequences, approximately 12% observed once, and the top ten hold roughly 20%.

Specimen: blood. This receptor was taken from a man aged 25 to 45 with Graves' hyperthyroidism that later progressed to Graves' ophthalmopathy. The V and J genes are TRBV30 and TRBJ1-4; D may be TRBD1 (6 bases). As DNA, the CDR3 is TGTGCCTGGACCCAGGGGCGGGAAAAACTGTTTTTT. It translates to CAWTQGREKLFF.